The present T cell receptor beta chain was sequenced within a study of blood T cell repertoires in COVID-19. Assay: immunoSEQ multiplex PCR; the TCRdb copy retains only in-frame clones and omits some. The table includes around 99,000 clones, around 83% detected once. The CDR3 sequence is 16 residues long. Trimming stripped 0 bases from V and 5 bases from J, with 14 bases between. Germline CDR1 and CDR2: SGDLS and YYNGEE. J is TRBJ2-2 and V is TRBV9; D might be TRBD2 (5 bases). This receptor was taken from a man aged 65-85 years with acute or convalescent COVID-19. Input material: peripheral blood. CDR3 region: CASSVAPLSGTGELFF. As DNA, the CDR3 is TGTGCCAGCAGCGTAGCGCCTCTTTCGGGGACCGGGGAGCTGTTTTTT.